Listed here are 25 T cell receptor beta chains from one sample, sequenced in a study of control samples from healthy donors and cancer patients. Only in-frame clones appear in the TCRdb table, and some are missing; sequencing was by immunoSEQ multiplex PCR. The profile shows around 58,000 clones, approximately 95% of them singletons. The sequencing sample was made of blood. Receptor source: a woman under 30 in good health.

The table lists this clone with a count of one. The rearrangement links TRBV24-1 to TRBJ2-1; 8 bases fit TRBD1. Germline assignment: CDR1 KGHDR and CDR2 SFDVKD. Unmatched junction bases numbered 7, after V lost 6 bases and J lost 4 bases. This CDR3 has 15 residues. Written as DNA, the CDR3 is TGTGCCACCAGTATCGGGACAGGAGTTTACAATGAGCAGTTCTTC. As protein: CATSIGTGVYNEQFF.

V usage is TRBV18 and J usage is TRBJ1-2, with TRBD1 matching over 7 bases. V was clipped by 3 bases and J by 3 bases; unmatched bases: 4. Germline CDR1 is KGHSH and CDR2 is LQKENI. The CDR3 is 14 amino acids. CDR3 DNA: TGTGCCAGCTCACCTATGGGGACAGACTATGGCTACACCTTC. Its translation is CASSPMGTDYGYTF.

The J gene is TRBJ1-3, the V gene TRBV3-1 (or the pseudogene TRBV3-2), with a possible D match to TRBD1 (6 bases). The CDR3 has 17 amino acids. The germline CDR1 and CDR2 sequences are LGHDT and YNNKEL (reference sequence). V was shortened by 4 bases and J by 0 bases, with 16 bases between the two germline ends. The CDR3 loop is CASSPLHRAHSGNTIYF. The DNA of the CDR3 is TGTGCCAGCAGCCCCCTTCACAGGGCCCACTCTGGAAACACCATATATTTT.

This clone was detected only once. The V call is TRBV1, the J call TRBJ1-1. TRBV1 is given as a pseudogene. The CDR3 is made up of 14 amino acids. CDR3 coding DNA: TGCACCAGCAGCCAACAGGGGAGGTACACTGAAGCTTTCTTT. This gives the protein CTSSQQGRYTEAFF.

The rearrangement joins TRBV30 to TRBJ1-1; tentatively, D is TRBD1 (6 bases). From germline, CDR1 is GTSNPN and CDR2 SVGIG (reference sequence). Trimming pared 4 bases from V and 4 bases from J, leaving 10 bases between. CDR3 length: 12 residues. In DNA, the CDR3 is TGTGCCTGGAACCAGGGGACCACTGAAGCTTTCTTT. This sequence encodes CAWNQGTTEAFF. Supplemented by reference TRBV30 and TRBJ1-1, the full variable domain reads SQTIHQWPATLVQPVGSPLSLECTVEGTSNPNLYWYRQAAGRGLQLLFYSVGIGQISSEVPQNLSASRPQDRQFILSSKKLLLSDSGFYLCAWNQGTTEAFFGQGTRLTVV.

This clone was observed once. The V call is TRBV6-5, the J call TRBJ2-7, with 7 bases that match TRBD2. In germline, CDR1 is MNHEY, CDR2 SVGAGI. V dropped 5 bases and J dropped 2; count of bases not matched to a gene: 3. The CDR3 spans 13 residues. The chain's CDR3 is CASSQSGAYEQYF. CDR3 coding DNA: TGTGCCAGCAGTCAAAGCGGGGCCTACGAGCAGTACTTC.

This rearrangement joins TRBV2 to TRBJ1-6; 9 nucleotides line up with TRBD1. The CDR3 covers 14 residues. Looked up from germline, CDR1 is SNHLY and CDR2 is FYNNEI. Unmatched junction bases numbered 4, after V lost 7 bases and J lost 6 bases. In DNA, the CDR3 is TGTGCCAGCACCCGGGACAGGGCTAATTCACCCCTCCACTTT. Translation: CASTRDRANSPLHF.

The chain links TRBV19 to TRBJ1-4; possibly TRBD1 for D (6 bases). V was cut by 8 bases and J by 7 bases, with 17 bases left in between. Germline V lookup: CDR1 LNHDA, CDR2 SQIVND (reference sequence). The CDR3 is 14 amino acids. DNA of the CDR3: TGTGCCAGTTCCAGGACAGTAAGTGGTGAAAAACTGTTTTTT. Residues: CASSRTVSGEKLFF.

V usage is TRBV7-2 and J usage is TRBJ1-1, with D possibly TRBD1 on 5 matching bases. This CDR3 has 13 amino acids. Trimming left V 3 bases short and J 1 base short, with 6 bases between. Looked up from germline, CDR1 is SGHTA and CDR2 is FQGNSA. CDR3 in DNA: TGTGCCAGCAGCTTTGGGGCGAACACTGAAGCTTTCTTT. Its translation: CASSFGANTEAFF.

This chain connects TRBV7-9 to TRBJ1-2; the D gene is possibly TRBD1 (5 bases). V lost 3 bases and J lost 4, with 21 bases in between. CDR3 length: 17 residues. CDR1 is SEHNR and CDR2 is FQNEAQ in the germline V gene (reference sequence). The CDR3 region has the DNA TGTGCCAGCAGCTTCATAAGGCCTGGGGCCGAGGGCTATGGCTACACCTTC. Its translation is CASSFIRPGAEGYGYTF.

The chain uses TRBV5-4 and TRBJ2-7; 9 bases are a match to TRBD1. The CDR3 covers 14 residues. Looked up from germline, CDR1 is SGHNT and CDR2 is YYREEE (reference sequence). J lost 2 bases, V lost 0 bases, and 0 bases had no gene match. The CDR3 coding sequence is TGTGCCAGCAGCTTGGGGACAGGGGCCTACGAGCAGTACTTC. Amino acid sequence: CASSLGTGAYEQYF.

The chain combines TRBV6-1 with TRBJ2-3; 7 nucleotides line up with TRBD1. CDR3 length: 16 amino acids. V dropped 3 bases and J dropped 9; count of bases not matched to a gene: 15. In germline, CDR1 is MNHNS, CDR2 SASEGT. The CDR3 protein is CASSDPGQPAGWTQYF. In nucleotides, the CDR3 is TGTGCCAGCAGTGACCCGGGACAGCCCGCAGGATGGACGCAGTATTTT.

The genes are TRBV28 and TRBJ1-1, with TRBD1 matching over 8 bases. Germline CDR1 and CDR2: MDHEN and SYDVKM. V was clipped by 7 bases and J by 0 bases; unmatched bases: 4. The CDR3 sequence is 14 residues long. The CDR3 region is CASMGGQVNTEAFF. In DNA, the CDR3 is TGTGCCAGCATGGGGGGACAGGTGAACACTGAAGCTTTCTTT.

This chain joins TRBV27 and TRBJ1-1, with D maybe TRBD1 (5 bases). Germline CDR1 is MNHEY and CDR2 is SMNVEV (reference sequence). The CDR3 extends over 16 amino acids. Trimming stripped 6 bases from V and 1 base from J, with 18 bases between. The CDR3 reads CASSPLKGGANTEAFF. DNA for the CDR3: TGTGCCAGCAGCCCCCTAAAGGGTGGGGCGAACACTGAAGCTTTCTTT.

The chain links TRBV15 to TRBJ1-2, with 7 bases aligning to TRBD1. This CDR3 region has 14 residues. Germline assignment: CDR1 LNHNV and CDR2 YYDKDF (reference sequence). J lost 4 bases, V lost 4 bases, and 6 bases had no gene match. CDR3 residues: CATSTGTALYGYTF. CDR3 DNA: TGTGCCACCAGCACGGGGACAGCCCTCTATGGCTACACCTTC.

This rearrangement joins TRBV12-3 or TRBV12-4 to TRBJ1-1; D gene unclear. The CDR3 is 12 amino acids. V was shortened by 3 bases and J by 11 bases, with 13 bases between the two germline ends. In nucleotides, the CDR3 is TGTGCCAGCAGTTTGGGTGGGGTTATGGCTTTCTTT. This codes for CASSLGGVMAFF.

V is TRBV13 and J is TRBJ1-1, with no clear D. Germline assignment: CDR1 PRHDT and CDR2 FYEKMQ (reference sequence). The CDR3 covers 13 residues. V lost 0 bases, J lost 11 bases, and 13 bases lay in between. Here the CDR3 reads CASSLGLWNQAFF. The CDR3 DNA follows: TGTGCCAGCAGCTTAGGTTTGTGGAATCAGGCTTTCTTT.

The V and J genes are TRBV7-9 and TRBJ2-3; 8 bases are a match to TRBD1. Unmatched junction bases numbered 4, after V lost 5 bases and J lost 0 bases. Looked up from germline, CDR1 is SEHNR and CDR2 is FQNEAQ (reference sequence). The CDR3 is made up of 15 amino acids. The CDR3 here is CASSRTGTSTDTQYF. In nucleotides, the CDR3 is TGTGCCAGCAGCCGGACAGGGACTAGCACAGATACGCAGTATTTT.

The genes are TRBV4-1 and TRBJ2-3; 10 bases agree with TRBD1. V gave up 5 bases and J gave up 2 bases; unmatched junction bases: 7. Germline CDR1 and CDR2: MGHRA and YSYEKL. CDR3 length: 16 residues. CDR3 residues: CASSDRDRGVTDTQYF. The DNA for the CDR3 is TGCGCCAGCAGCGACCGGGACAGGGGTGTCACAGATACGCAGTATTTT.

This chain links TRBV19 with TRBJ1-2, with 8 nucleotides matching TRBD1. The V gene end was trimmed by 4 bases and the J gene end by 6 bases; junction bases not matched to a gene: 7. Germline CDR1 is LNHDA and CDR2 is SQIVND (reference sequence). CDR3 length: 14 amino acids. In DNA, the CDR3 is TGTGCCAGTAGTACAGGGACAGGACTCGATGGCTACACCTTC. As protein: CASSTGTGLDGYTF.

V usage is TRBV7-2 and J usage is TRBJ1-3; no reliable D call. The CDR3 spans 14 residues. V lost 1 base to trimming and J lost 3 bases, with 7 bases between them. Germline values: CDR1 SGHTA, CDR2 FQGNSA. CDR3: CASSLVLRGNTIYF. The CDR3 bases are TGTGCCAGCAGCTTAGTACTTCGTGGAAACACCATATATTTT.

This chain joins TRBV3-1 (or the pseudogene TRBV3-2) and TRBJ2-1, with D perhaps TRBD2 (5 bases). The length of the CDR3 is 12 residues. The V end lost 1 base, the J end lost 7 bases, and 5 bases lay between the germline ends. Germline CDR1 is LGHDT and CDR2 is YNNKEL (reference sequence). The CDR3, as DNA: TGTGCCAGCAGCCAAGGGAGGAATGAGCAGTTCTTC. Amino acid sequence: CASSQGRNEQFF.

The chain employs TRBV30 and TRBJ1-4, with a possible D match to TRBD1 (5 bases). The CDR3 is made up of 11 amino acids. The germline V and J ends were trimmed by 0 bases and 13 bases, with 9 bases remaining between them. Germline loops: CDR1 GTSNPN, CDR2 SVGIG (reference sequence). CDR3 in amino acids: CAWSVSGRLFF. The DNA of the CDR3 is TGTGCCTGGAGTGTCTCGGGGCGACTGTTTTTT.

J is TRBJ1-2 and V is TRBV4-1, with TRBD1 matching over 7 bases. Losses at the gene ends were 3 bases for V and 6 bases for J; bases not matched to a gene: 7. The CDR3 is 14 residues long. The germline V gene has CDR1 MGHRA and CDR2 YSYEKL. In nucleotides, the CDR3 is TGCGCCAGCAGCCAGAGGGGAGGGGGCGATGGCTACACCTTC. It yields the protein CASSQRGGGDGYTF.

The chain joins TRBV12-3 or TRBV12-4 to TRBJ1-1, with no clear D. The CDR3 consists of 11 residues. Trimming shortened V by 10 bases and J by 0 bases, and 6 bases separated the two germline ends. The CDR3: CATGMNTEAFF. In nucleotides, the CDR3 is TGTGCCACCGGGATGAACACTGAAGCTTTCTTT.